Listed below are T cell receptor beta chains from one sample, sequenced in a study of identical twins. TCRdb recomputed calls from the 5' RACE reads with MiXCR, one row per CDR3 protein. This table holds under 300,000 distinct CDR3 sequences, 11% to 15% found once. The sequencing sample was made of memory (CD45RO+) T cells sorted from blood. Receptors originate from a young woman in good health. Both conserved end residues are part of each CDR3. Each record gives: V gene, J gene, CDR3 protein.

v_gene: TRBV6-1; j_gene: TRBJ2-2; CDR3aa: CASLGSGNSNTGELFF
v_gene: TRBV27; j_gene: TRBJ1-2; CDR3aa: CASSLSIASLGTGYGYTF
v_gene: TRBV3-1; j_gene: TRBJ2-2; CDR3aa: CASSPGLARSTGELFF
v_gene: TRBV4-1; j_gene: TRBJ2-1; CDR3aa: CASSQVRLAGVSVF
v_gene: TRBV5-1; j_gene: TRBJ2-7; CDR3aa: CASSPPSGAIYEQYF
v_gene: TRBV12-3/TRBV12-4; j_gene: TRBJ2-5; CDR3aa: CASRRGEETQYF
v_gene: TRBV7-8; j_gene: TRBJ1-2; CDR3aa: CASSPTGQTFRYTF
v_gene: TRBV20-1; j_gene: TRBJ2-7; CDR3aa: CSARTAPGPGEQYF
v_gene: TRBV7-9; j_gene: TRBJ2-3; CDR3aa: CASMSPGGHTDTQYF
v_gene: TRBV6-5; j_gene: TRBJ2-3; CDR3aa: CASSSRTVATDTQYF
v_gene: TRBV5-1; j_gene: TRBJ2-1; CDR3aa: CASSLAGKLDYNEQFF
v_gene: TRBV15; j_gene: TRBJ1-2; CDR3aa: CATSKGQGLYGYTF
v_gene: TRBV7-2; j_gene: TRBJ2-5; CDR3aa: CASISGSEKETQYF
v_gene: TRBV5-1; j_gene: TRBJ1-2; CDR3aa: CASSLANGLNGYTF
v_gene: TRBV20-1; j_gene: TRBJ1-1; CDR3aa: CSARYFSDTEAFF
v_gene: TRBV7-9; j_gene: TRBJ2-3; CDR3aa: CASNEIARDTQYF
v_gene: TRBV10-3; j_gene: TRBJ1-3; CDR3aa: CAISESHPSSGNTIYF
v_gene: TRBV19; j_gene: TRBJ1-2; CDR3aa: CASRQDRGRYGYTF
v_gene: TRBV7-2; j_gene: TRBJ2-1; CDR3aa: CASSHGLAHDEQFF
v_gene: TRBV12-3/TRBV12-4; j_gene: TRBJ2-5; CDR3aa: CASSLRGSGVGETQYF
v_gene: TRBV10-1; j_gene: TRBJ2-3; CDR3aa: CASSESGGADTQYF
v_gene: TRBV5-1; j_gene: TRBJ2-5; CDR3aa: CASSPQTGAETQYF
v_gene: TRBV6-1; j_gene: TRBJ2-2; CDR3aa: CASCRRGGDTGELFF
v_gene: TRBV19; j_gene: TRBJ1-5; CDR3aa: CASKRPADNQPQHF
v_gene: TRBV12-3/TRBV12-4; j_gene: TRBJ2-3; CDR3aa: CASSPGLKWTDTQYF
v_gene: TRBV27; j_gene: TRBJ2-7; CDR3aa: CASSFGVPSYEQYF
v_gene: TRBV12-3/TRBV12-4; j_gene: TRBJ2-5; CDR3aa: CASRTSAGGETQYF
v_gene: TRBV6-6; j_gene: TRBJ2-3; CDR3aa: CASSSRTKEEYF
v_gene: TRBV7-9; j_gene: TRBJ2-5; CDR3aa: CASSLSVIQYF
v_gene: TRBV27; j_gene: TRBJ2-5; CDR3aa: CASSRQWRETQYF
v_gene: TRBV29-1; j_gene: TRBJ2-7; CDR3aa: CSVEFGGGQYF
v_gene: TRBV5-1; j_gene: TRBJ1-2; CDR3aa: CASSTGQDSYGYTF
v_gene: TRBV29-1; j_gene: TRBJ1-2; CDR3aa: CSAGRENYGYTF
v_gene: TRBV3-1; j_gene: TRBJ2-1; CDR3aa: CASSLRLAGDNEQFF
v_gene: TRBV6-4; j_gene: TRBJ1-1; CDR3aa: CASSAAPGQGAFF